This T cell receptor beta chain originates from a study of T cell repertoires in cytomegalovirus infection. Study information: A matching HLA type, together with CMV infection, was signaled by public TCR beta signatures. General study findings and limits: Within the response measured ex vivo, HLA-C-restricted CMV-specific TCR beta clonotypes were dominant. Identification of carriers of CMV plus the relevant HLA was achieved through cumulative public TCR beta family frequency.

This clonotype came up many times. Its matching antigen is unknown. TCRdb reprocessed the reads with MiXCR, giving one entry per CDR3 protein. The table records some 440,000 distinct CDR3 sequences, about 33% of them present only once. V was cut by 4 bases and J by 9 bases, with 13 bases left in between. The length of the CDR3 is 13 residues. Germline CDR1 MNHEY, CDR2 SVGEGT. This receptor was obtained from a human donor in good health (CMV status not recorded). Some clones in this sample may be carry-over from other donors' samples. The genes are TRBV6-2 or TRBV6-3 and TRBJ2-1; TRBD2 is a possible D gene (7 bases). Sequencing used PBMCs. The CDR3 DNA is TGTGCCAGCAGTTCCCGGGGGGCCGGTGAGCAGTTCTTC. Amino acid sequence: CASSSRGAGEQFF.